The clone carrying this T cell receptor (beta chain) was counted a few times. This record comes from a study of response to subunit inactivated influenza vaccine. TCRdb passed the RT-PCR reads through MiXCR, listing each CDR3 protein once. The data hold some 480,000 distinct CDR3 sequences, with approximately 11% observed a single time. This specimen was PBMCs from blood, taken roughly 48 days after vaccination. The TCR originated in a man between 50 and 59 years old who received an inactivated influenza vaccine.

CDR3: CASSPGPSGGNQPQHF. The DNA of the CDR3 is TGCGCCAGCAGCCCGGGCCCCTCCGGGGGCAATCAGCCCCAGCATTTT. The chain carries TRBV4-3 and TRBJ1-5; no clear D. Germline values: CDR1 LGHNA, CDR2 YSLEER. The CDR3 is made up of 16 amino acids. The V and J ends lost 4 bases and 2 bases respectively, with 15 bases between them.